This entry concerns a single TCR beta chain. The sample belongs to a study of metastatic and nonmetastatic thyroid tumors. TCRdb re-called the PCR reads with MiXCR. The top ten clones hold 9.6% of a sample with around 37,000 clones, 25% to 30% of them seen once. Prior to thyroid surgery, none of the patients had received any treatment. The sequenced sample was blood. This sequence was found in a female donor with papillary thyroid cancer or a benign thyroid nodule (not recorded which). Some clones in this sample may be carry-over from other donors' samples.

CDR3 nucleotides: TGTGCCACCAGCTGGGGACAGGGGCAAGATTCACCCCTCCACTTT. Its translation: CATSWGQGQDSPLHF. The chain is built from TRBV15 and TRBJ1-6, with 10 bases aligning to TRBD1. There are 15 residues in the CDR3. V was pared by 5 bases and J by 8 bases, with 6 bases of the junction left unmatched. Germline CDR1 LNHNV, CDR2 YYDKDF (reference sequence).